Presented here are 18 T cell receptor beta chains from one specimen sequenced in a study of T cells after yellow fever vaccination. MiXCR, applied by TCRdb to the 5' RACE reads, yields one record per CDR3 protein. The data hold just under 600,000 distinct CDR3 sequences, with roughly 13% observed a single time. Material: PBMCs, obtained on the day of the yellow fever booster vaccination. These receptors all come from a man aged 30 to 45 who received the YFV17D yellow fever vaccine.

The rearrangement links TRBV30 to TRBJ1-2; D not certain. Germline loops: CDR1 GTSNPN, CDR2 SVGIG (reference sequence). The CDR3 is made up of 18 amino acids. V was shortened by 3 bases and J by 4 bases, with 27 bases between the two germline ends. CDR3 coding DNA: TGTGCCTGGAGAGGATCTCGTCTTGGTTTGGGGTCACTCTATGGCTACACCTTC. This gives the protein CAWRGSRLGLGSLYGYTF.

V is TRBV29-1 and J is TRBJ2-1, with 9 positions matching TRBD1. The ends lost 3 bases at V and 6 bases at J; junction bases unmatched: 6. The germline CDR1 and CDR2 sequences are SQVTM and ANQGSEA. This CDR3 has 14 residues. The CDR3 sequence: CSVDWETGGNEQFF. For the CDR3, the DNA is TGCAGCGTTGACTGGGAGACAGGGGGCAATGAGCAGTTCTTC.

The chain couples TRBV28 to TRBJ2-5, with D perhaps TRBD1 (6 bases). V shed 6 bases and J shed 3 bases, with 11 bases lying between them. CDR1 and CDR2 from the germline V gene are MDHEN and SYDVKM. The CDR3 spans 13 residues. The chain's CDR3 is CASRPRTEETQYF. Here the CDR3 DNA reads TGTGCCAGCAGACCTCGGACAGAAGAGACCCAGTACTTC.

The J gene is TRBJ2-1, the V gene TRBV15, with 9 bases identical to TRBD2. Germline V CDR1 and CDR2: LNHNV, YYDKDF (reference sequence). This CDR3 has 15 residues. Unmatched junction bases numbered 6, after V lost 3 bases and J lost 6 bases. In DNA form, the CDR3 reads TGTGCCACCAGCAGCCCGACTAGCGGTATCAATGAGCAGTTCTTC. This translates into CATSSPTSGINEQFF.

A few counts support this clonotype. Germline is not matched at one junction end, which may reflect a read error. The genes are TRBV20-1 and TRBJ2-1; no reliable D call. The CDR3 runs 12 residues. Germline V gene data show CDR1 as DFQATT and CDR2 as SNEGSKA (reference sequence). CDR3 in DNA: TGCAGTGCTAGTTTTGGCGGCATACAGCCGGTCTTC. Its protein product is CSASFGGIQPVF.

The chain has TRBV29-1 and TRBJ2-1; no clear D gene. The CDR3 consists of 14 residues. V dropped 1 base and J dropped 5 bases, with 12 bases sitting between them. Germline V CDR1 and CDR2: SQVTM, ANQGSEA. The CDR3 protein is CSVEGSYEDNEQFF. The CDR3 bases are TGCAGCGTTGAAGGTAGCTACGAGGACAATGAGCAGTTCTTC.

There are many counts of this clonotype. The rearrangement joins TRBV7-2 to TRBJ2-2; 8 nucleotides agree with TRBD1. Germline V CDR1 and CDR2: SGHTA, FQGNSA. J was trimmed by 1 base and V by 7 bases; bases with no gene match: 11. This CDR3 has 17 amino acids. The CDR3 nucleotides are TGTGCCAGCATCCTAAGTCCCGGGACAGGGAACACCGGGGAGCTGTTTTTT. This codes for CASILSPGTGNTGELFF.

The CDR3 nucleotides are TGTGCCAGCAGCACTAGCGGGAGTCAAGAGACCCAGTACTTC. The encoded protein is CASSTSGSQETQYF. The V and J genes are TRBV7-6 and TRBJ2-5; 11 bases line up with TRBD2. The germline CDR1 and CDR2 sequences are SGHVS and FNYEAQ. The CDR3 totals 14 residues. The trim removed 5 bases at V and 2 bases at J, leaving 1 base unmatched.

This rearrangement joins TRBV4-3 to TRBJ2-2; D unresolved. Trimming cost V 0 bases and J 6 bases, with 11 bases left between them. This CDR3 is built from 15 residues. The germline gives CDR1 LGHNA, CDR2 YSLEER. The CDR3 DNA follows: TGCGCCAGCAGCCAAGACAGGATGGGGTCCGGGGAGCTGTTTTTT. It codes for CASSQDRMGSGELFF.

The chain is built from TRBV5-8 and TRBJ2-7; 13 bases match TRBD2. This CDR3 is built from 16 residues. V gave up 5 bases and J gave up 0 bases; unmatched junction bases: 5. CDR1 is SGHTS, CDR2 YDEGEE, per germline. CDR3 loop: CASRPGTSGISYEQYF. The DNA of the CDR3 is TGTGCCAGCAGGCCTGGGACTAGCGGGATCTCCTACGAGCAGTACTTC.

The chain carries TRBV20-1 and TRBJ2-7; the D call may be TRBD1 or TRBD2 (5 bases each). Germline V gives CDR1 DFQATT, CDR2 SNEGSKA (reference sequence). The V gene lost 0 bases and the J gene lost 3 bases, with 15 bases spanning the gap. CDR3 length: 15 residues. For the CDR3, the DNA is TGCAGTGCTAGAGATCTGAGAAATGGGGGCTACGAGCAGTACTTC. This gives the protein CSARDLRNGGYEQYF.

This clonotype was seen more than once but under ten times. The chain's CDR3 is CASSFWGTEAFF. CDR3 DNA sequence: TGTGCCAGCAGTTTTTGGGGAACTGAAGCTTTCTTT. The V gene is TRBV6-2 or TRBV6-3, the J gene TRBJ1-1; D is uncertain. CDR3 size: 12 residues. Germline CDR1 and CDR2: MNHEY and SVGEGT. Trimming removed 4 bases from V and 5 bases from J, with 8 bases in between.

The chain employs TRBV9 and TRBJ2-2; the D gene is possibly TRBD1 (5 bases). In germline, CDR1 is SGDLS, CDR2 YYNGEE. The CDR3 is 14 residues long. The ends were cut back, 4 bases at V and 6 bases at J, with 13 bases in the middle. CDR3 region: CASSSGNVAGELFF. In DNA, the CDR3 is TGTGCCAGCAGCTCAGGGAACGTGGCCGGGGAGCTGTTTTTT.

This clonotype has a handful of counts. V and J are TRBV12-3 or TRBV12-4 and TRBJ1-4, with D perhaps TRBD1 (5 bases). Trimming cost V 5 bases and J 1 base, with 20 bases left between them. The CDR3 runs to 18 residues. CDR3 region: CASSQIFAGEETNEKLFF. The CDR3 nucleotides read TGTGCCAGCAGTCAGATCTTCGCGGGGGAGGAAACTAATGAAAAACTGTTTTTT.

Only a few counts were recorded for this clonotype. V and J are TRBV5-5 and TRBJ1-1; the D is unclear. Trimming shortened V by 1 base and J by 0 bases, and 7 bases separated the two germline ends. Germline-derived CDR1 and CDR2 are SGHKS and YYEKEE (reference sequence). The CDR3 contains 14 residues. The CDR3 DNA reads TGTGCCAGCAGCTTGACAGTAATGAACACTGAAGCTTTCTTT. It encodes CASSLTVMNTEAFF.

This clonotype turned up a few times. This chain links TRBV24-1 with TRBJ2-2, with D perhaps being TRBD1 or TRBD2 (5 bases each). The CDR3 consists of 16 residues. Germline V gene sequence: CDR1 KGHDR, CDR2 SFDVKD. V lost 4 bases and J lost 0, with 11 bases in between. In nucleotides, the CDR3 is TGTGCCACCAGTGACTTGGGACGTACGAACACCGGGGAGCTGTTTTTT. The encoded protein is CATSDLGRTNTGELFF.

This clonotype was picked up a small number of times. V usage is TRBV6-1 and J usage is TRBJ2-1, with D hard to call. Trimming shortened V by 6 bases and J by 4 bases, and 13 bases separated the two germline ends. The V gene's germline CDR1 is MNHNS and CDR2 SASEGT. There are 14 residues in the CDR3. CDR3 coding DNA: TGTGCCAGCAGCCATCTCCGCGGTTACAATGAGCAGTTCTTC. Its protein is CASSHLRGYNEQFF.

This clonotype has more than one count but fewer than ten. J is TRBJ2-1 and V is TRBV20-1, with D hard to call. The CDR3 covers 13 residues. Germline V lookup: CDR1 DFQATT, CDR2 SNEGSKA (reference sequence). Trimming removed 5 bases from V and 0 bases from J, with 8 bases in between. The DNA of the CDR3 is TGCAGTGCTGGCTTTAACTCCTACAATGAGCAGTTCTTC. As protein: CSAGFNSYNEQFF.